These 32 T cell receptor beta chains share one sample of origin, sequenced in a study of response to subunit inactivated influenza vaccine. TCRdb ran MiXCR on the RT-PCR reads and lists one entry per CDR3 protein. In the table there are about 700,000 distinct CDR3 sequences, approximately 15% of which are singletons. Sequenced here: PBMCs from blood, sampled roughly 15 days before vaccination. The receptors shown here come from a man aged 45-60 years who received an inactivated influenza vaccine.

This clonotype came up a few times. V is TRBV29-1 and J is TRBJ2-5, with 12 bases matching TRBD2. The V gene end was trimmed by 6 bases and the J gene end by 5 bases; junction bases not matched to a gene: 13. CDR3 size: 16 residues. Germline V gene sequence: CDR1 SQVTM, CDR2 ANQGSEA. The CDR3: CSVPTSGGAPRETQYF. DNA for the CDR3: TGCAGCGTCCCGACTAGCGGGGGCGCACCAAGGGAGACCCAGTACTTC.

This chain uses TRBV7-2 with TRBJ2-3; no reliable D call. V was cut by 0 bases and J by 8 bases, with 12 bases left in between. CDR3 length equals 14 residues. Looked up from germline, CDR1 is SGHTA and CDR2 is FQGNSA. CDR3 sequence: CASSLAFSASTQYF. CDR3 nucleotide sequence: TGTGCCAGCAGCTTAGCCTTCTCGGCCTCTACGCAGTATTTT.

This chain joins TRBV6-5 and TRBJ2-7, with D tentatively TRBD1 or TRBD2 (5 bases each). CDR3 length: 15 residues. Trimming stripped 0 bases from V and 2 bases from J, with 11 bases between. Germline V lookup: CDR1 MNHEY, CDR2 SVGAGI. The CDR3 protein is CASSYSGDRAYEQYF. CDR3 coding DNA: TGTGCCAGCAGTTACTCGGGGGACCGAGCCTACGAGCAGTACTTC.

In this sample, this clonotype turned up many times. The chain couples TRBV12-3 or TRBV12-4 to TRBJ1-2; tentatively, D is TRBD1 (5 bases). V lost 5 bases and J lost 4, with 11 bases in between. CDR3 size: 13 residues. The CDR3 nucleotides are TGTGCCAGCAGTAGGGACCCTATCTATGGCTACACCTTC. This codes for CASSRDPIYGYTF.

This clonotype was recorded a few times. The V call is TRBV5-1, the J call TRBJ2-3, with 12 bases fitting TRBD2. Trimming at V came to 4 bases and at J to 6 bases, leaving 6 bases not matched to a gene. CDR3 length: 15 residues. Germline V CDR1 and CDR2: SGHRS, YFSETQ. CDR3 protein: CASSPLAGGPDTQYF. CDR3 DNA sequence: TGCGCCAGCAGCCCTCTAGCGGGGGGGCCGGATACGCAGTATTTT.

This rearrangement joins TRBV10-3 to TRBJ2-3; possibly TRBD1 for D (6 bases). Germline CDR1 is ENHRY and CDR2 is SYGVKD. The CDR3 consists of 14 residues. V gave up 5 bases and J gave up 0 bases, with 9 bases separating them. The chain's CDR3 is CAISMDRSTDTQYF. The CDR3 bases are TGTGCCATCAGTATGGACAGAAGCACAGATACGCAGTATTTT.

A few counts support this clonotype. The chain joins TRBV5-1 to TRBJ2-7, with D perhaps assigned TRBD1 or TRBD2 (5 bases each). The CDR3 is made up of 15 amino acids. Germline loops: CDR1 SGHRS, CDR2 YFSETQ. V was clipped by 7 bases and J by 1 base, with 18 bases between them. As DNA, the CDR3 is TGCGCCAGCGCCCCCCGGGGCGGGCGATCCTACGAGCAGTACTTC. It is translated as CASAPRGGRSYEQYF.

V usage is TRBV19 and J usage is TRBJ2-5, with 12 positions matching TRBD2. Germline lookup yields CDR1 LNHDA and CDR2 SQIVND (reference sequence). The trim removed 5 bases at V and 4 bases at J, leaving 5 bases unmatched. The CDR3 is 15 amino acids. This CDR3 is CASSPRTSGTETQYF. CDR3 coding DNA: TGTGCCAGTAGTCCGAGGACTAGCGGGACAGAGACCCAGTACTTC.

This clonotype was detected many times. This chain connects TRBV12-3 or TRBV12-4 to TRBJ1-2; D is unclear. The V and J ends lost 4 bases and 5 bases respectively, with 8 bases between them. There are 12 residues in the CDR3. The CDR3 loop reads CASSYDSYGYTF. The CDR3 DNA sequence: TGTGCCAGCAGTTACGATTCATATGGCTACACCTTC.

The chain has TRBV13 and TRBJ2-1, with a possible D match to TRBD2 (6 bases). The CDR3 runs to 16 residues. V gave up 4 bases and J gave up 4 bases, with 17 bases separating them. In germline, CDR1 is PRHDT, CDR2 FYEKMQ (reference sequence). The DNA of the CDR3 is TGTGCCAGCAGCTCGTTTCTGAGCGGAGGGTACAATGAGCAGTTCTTC. This codes for CASSSFLSGGYNEQFF.

This clonotype was seen a few times. This chain's CDR3 is CASSQVEASSGTGELFF. CDR3 DNA: TGTGCCAGCAGCCAAGTGGAGGCCTCCTCGGGGACCGGGGAGCTGTTTTTT. The V gene is TRBV4-2, the J gene TRBJ2-2, with a weak D call TRBD2 (5 bases). In germline, CDR1 is LGHNA, CDR2 YNFKEQ. The V end lost 1 base, the J end lost 5 bases, and 17 bases lay between the germline ends. The CDR3 covers 17 residues.

The chain joins TRBV15 to TRBJ2-3; 9 bases align to TRBD2. The CDR3 totals 16 residues. Germline V lookup: CDR1 LNHNV, CDR2 YYDKDF (reference sequence). The V and J ends lost 0 bases and 4 bases, in that order; junction bases with no gene match: 5. DNA of the CDR3: TGTGCCACCAGCAGAGATAGCGGGAGTGTCTCAGATACGCAGTATTTT. Translated: CATSRDSGSVSDTQYF.

The rearrangement links TRBV6-2 or TRBV6-3 to TRBJ2-7, with D possibly being TRBD2 (5 bases). Trimming cost V 2 bases and J 1 base, with 9 bases left between them. In germline, CDR1 is MNHEY, CDR2 SVGEGT. The CDR3 contains 14 residues. The CDR3 region has the DNA TGTGCCAGCAGTTACGGGAGCAGGTCCTACGAGCAGTACTTC. This codes for CASSYGSRSYEQYF.

In this sample, this clonotype turned up many times. CDR3 in amino acids: CSARQGNTEAFF. CDR3 coding DNA: TGCAGTGCTAGACAGGGGAACACTGAAGCTTTCTTT. The V gene is TRBV20-1, the J gene TRBJ1-1, with D possibly matching TRBD1 (5 bases). Trimming cost V 2 bases and J 1 base, with 5 bases left between them. The CDR3 covers 12 residues. Germline V gene lookup returns CDR1 DFQATT and CDR2 SNEGSKA (reference sequence).

The gene calls are TRBV7-8 and TRBJ2-4; 9 bases align to TRBD1. Germline assignment: CDR1 SGHVS and CDR2 FQNEAQ. The CDR3 contains 12 residues. The junction had 4 bases not matched to a gene; V was cut back by 2 bases and J by 14 bases. This CDR3 is CASSLTGTGKYF. The CDR3 DNA reads TGTGCCAGCAGCTTAACTGGGACAGGGAAGTACTTC.

In this sample, this clonotype turned up a few times. This chain connects TRBV2 to TRBJ2-1; 9 positions agree with TRBD1. The J segment lost 12 bases and the V segment lost 5 bases, leaving 17 bases of the junction unmatched. CDR1 and CDR2 (germline): SNHLY, FYNNEI. The CDR3 extends over 16 amino acids. The CDR3: CASSLRPGTGSGGQFF. For the CDR3, the DNA is TGTGCCAGCAGTCTCCGTCCCGGGACAGGGTCCGGGGGGCAGTTCTTC. Full variable domain (remainder filled in from reference TRBV2 and TRBJ2-1): EPEVTQTPSHQVTQMGQEVILRCVPISNHLYFYWYRQILGQKVEFLVSFYNNEISEKSEIFDDQFSVERPDGSNFTLKIRSTKLEDSAMYFCASSLRPGTGSGGQFFGPGTRLTVL.

In its sample, this clonotype was seen many times. The rearrangement joins TRBV9 to TRBJ2-3; perhaps TRBD1 as D (5 bases). Germline V gene data show CDR1 as SGDLS and CDR2 as YYNGEE. The CDR3 spans 16 residues. The V end lost 3 bases, the J end lost 4 bases, and 18 bases lay between the germline ends. CDR3 protein: CASSANFQGLSDTQYF. Written as DNA, the CDR3 is TGTGCCAGCAGCGCCAACTTTCAGGGATTGTCAGATACGCAGTATTTT.

This clonotype was observed a handful of times. The chain has TRBV12-3 or TRBV12-4 and TRBJ1-1, with D maybe TRBD1 (5 bases). The CDR3 consists of 14 residues. The V gene lost 6 bases and the J gene lost 2 bases, with 13 bases spanning the gap. The CDR3 DNA is TGTGCCAGCAGCCGCCGGGACCAAAACACTGAAGCTTTCTTT. It codes for CASSRRDQNTEAFF.

This clonotype was recorded a few times. The V gene is TRBV24-1, the J gene TRBJ2-1; maybe TRBD2 (5 bases). The CDR3 length is 12 residues. Trimming shortened V by 6 bases and J by 8 bases, and 10 bases separated the two germline ends. Germline CDR1 KGHDR, CDR2 SFDVKD. CDR3 coding DNA: TGTGCCACCAGTCTGAGGGTTTATGAGCAGTTCTTC. This gives the protein CATSLRVYEQFF.

The genes are TRBV20-1 and TRBJ2-1, with 13 bases matching TRBD2. Germline V gives CDR1 DFQATT, CDR2 SNEGSKA (reference sequence). V trimming: 5 bases; J trimming: 9 bases; junction bases outside the gene matches: 10. The CDR3 runs to 15 residues. CDR3 in DNA: TGCAGTGCTCCTCGGACTAGCGGGAGCGCAGGTGAGCAGTTCTTC. Its protein is CSAPRTSGSAGEQFF.

The chain carries TRBV20-1 and TRBJ1-2; D is ambiguous. Germline V gene lookup returns CDR1 DFQATT and CDR2 SNEGSKA (reference sequence). Deletions cut 5 bases from V and 1 base from J, with 14 bases between. This CDR3 has 14 residues. Written as DNA, the CDR3 is TGCAGTGCTGCGACATCTGCAAGTAACTATGGCTACACCTTC. Its translation: CSAATSASNYGYTF.

Ten or more counts support this clonotype. The V and J genes are TRBV4-3 and TRBJ2-2; TRBD2 matches 11 bases. This CDR3 has 19 amino acids. V was clipped by 4 bases and J by 3 bases; unmatched bases: 13. Germline CDR1 LGHNA, CDR2 YSLEER. CDR3 DNA: TGCGCCAGCAGCCCCAGCACTAGCGGGAGAATTGGGGACACCGGGGAGCTGTTTTTT. Encoded protein: CASSPSTSGRIGDTGELFF.

The chain joins TRBV4-3 to TRBJ1-4; 7 bases are shared with TRBD1. The V segment lost 0 bases and the J segment 3 bases; nucleotides outside the gene matches: 7. The germline CDR1 and CDR2 sequences are LGHNA and YSLEER. The CDR3 has 17 amino acids. The CDR3 is CASSQDLGGRANEKLFF. Here the CDR3 DNA reads TGCGCCAGCAGCCAAGATCTAGGGGGCAGGGCTAATGAAAAACTGTTTTTT.

This clonotype was seen repeatedly, ten times or more. This chain connects TRBV7-2 to TRBJ2-1, with TRBD2 matching over 10 bases. Germline V gives CDR1 SGHTA, CDR2 FQGNSA. The V gene end was trimmed by 2 bases and the J gene end by 7 bases; junction bases not matched to a gene: 5. The CDR3 spans 15 residues. The CDR3 DNA reads as TGTGCCAGCAGCTTAAGTAGCGGGAGGTATAATGAGCAGTTCTTC. Its protein is CASSLSSGRYNEQFF.

Only a few counts were recorded for this clonotype. This chain links TRBV20-1 with TRBJ2-5; D remains unclear. From germline, CDR1 is DFQATT and CDR2 SNEGSKA (reference sequence). Trimming removed 3 bases from V and 0 bases from J, with 11 bases in between. The CDR3 consists of 14 residues. The CDR3 bases are TGCAGTGCTAGTGTGATTGACTACCAAGAGACCCAGTACTTC. Its translation is CSASVIDYQETQYF.

In this sample, this clonotype turned up a few times. The chain joins TRBV5-8 to TRBJ2-1, with D perhaps being TRBD1 or TRBD2 (5 bases each). The germline V gene encodes CDR1 SGHTS and CDR2 YDEGEE. CDR3 size: 14 residues. Trimming pared 10 bases from V and 7 bases from J, leaving 21 bases between. CDR3 sequence (DNA): TGTGCCGGGAGCAGGTGGCAGGGTAAGAATGAGCAGTTCTTC. This codes for CAGSRWQGKNEQFF.

This clonotype has a handful of counts. The rearrangement uses TRBV29-1 and TRBJ2-7; D is perhaps TRBD2 (6 bases). This CDR3 contains 14 residues. The ends were cut back, 0 bases at V and 8 bases at J, with 17 bases in the middle. Germline V gene lookup returns CDR1 SQVTM and CDR2 ANQGSEA. CDR3 protein: CSVEDPRGRDKQYF. The DNA of the CDR3 is TGCAGCGTTGAAGATCCTCGGGGGAGAGACAAGCAGTACTTC.

This clonotype was picked up a small number of times. This sequence joins TRBV5-1 and TRBJ2-4, with no clear D. The CDR3 is 12 amino acids. V lost 2 bases, J lost 15 bases, and 15 bases lay in between. Germline CDR1 SGHRS, CDR2 YFSETQ. The CDR3 loop reads CASSFNGPTLYF. The CDR3 DNA follows: TGCGCCAGCAGCTTCAACGGACCGACACTGTACTTC.

This chain connects TRBV9 to TRBJ2-3; the D gene is possibly TRBD2 (6 bases). Trimming removed 3 bases from V and 2 bases from J, with 13 bases in between. The CDR3 is 15 amino acids. CDR1 SGDLS and CDR2 YYNGEE come from the germline V gene. CDR3 bases: TGTGCCAGCAGCGCCCGTAGCGGCACCACAGATACGCAGTATTTT. Residues: CASSARSGTTDTQYF.

This clonotype was observed a few times. The gene calls are TRBV2 and TRBJ2-7; D might be TRBD2 (5 bases). Per the germline V gene, CDR1 is SNHLY and CDR2 is FYNNEI. Trimming took off 0 bases at V and 2 bases at J, with 11 bases between the two ends. The CDR3 consists of 15 residues. CDR3 nucleotides: TGTGCCAGCAGTGAAGCTTCCGGGGTCACCTACGAGCAGTACTTC. Amino acids: CASSEASGVTYEQYF.

The V and J genes are TRBV7-9 and TRBJ1-6, with a weak D call TRBD1 (6 bases). The CDR3 runs 15 residues. From germline, CDR1 is SEHNR and CDR2 FQNEAQ (reference sequence). The V and J ends lost 2 bases and 11 bases respectively, with 16 bases between them. DNA of the CDR3: TGTGCCAGCAGCTTACCTCTGACAGGAGGGGCACCCCTCCACTTT. Translating it yields CASSLPLTGGAPLHF.

The gene calls are TRBV5-5 and TRBJ2-3; 9 bases match TRBD1. Germline V gives CDR1 SGHKS, CDR2 YYEKEE (reference sequence). The CDR3 contains 15 residues. J gave up 11 bases and V 4 bases, and 14 bases lay outside the gene matches. The CDR3 DNA sequence: TGTGCCAGCAGCGCGTGGGAGACAGGGGGTAAGGGGCAGTATTTT. Amino acid sequence: CASSAWETGGKGQYF.